Reported below is one TCR beta chain. The antigen remains undetermined. The record originates from a study of shared clonotypes between healthy human individuals. Overall study findings and caveats: The study sampled only blood, and tissue repertoires likely differ. An effect of sequencing depth on clonotype sharing among donors was expected.

Partitioning of CD4+ cells yielded a CD45RA+ naive subset and a CD45RA-negative memory subset. Assay used: immunoSEQ multiplex PCR; TCRdb lists only in-frame clones, some missing. The sample includes some 2,400,000 clones, more than 90% of them seen just once. The sequencing input was naive CD4+ T cells sorted from blood. Subset here: CD45RA+ positively selected. This clonotype originated in a man aged 18-30 years in good health.

DNA for the CDR3: TGTGCCAGCACCTTACTAGGTTTCACAGATACGCAGTATTTT. It yields the protein CASTLLGFTDTQYF. This chain links TRBV5-4 with TRBJ2-3; D perhaps matches TRBD2 (5 bases). This CDR3 has 14 amino acids. Germline loops: CDR1 SGHNT, CDR2 YYREEE (reference sequence). Trimming cost V 6 bases and J 2 bases, with 13 bases left between them.